Shown below are 29 T cell receptor beta chains from a single sample sequenced in a study of blood T cell repertoires in COVID-19 (dated by TCRdb to 2019 to 2021). To prepare the library, the immunoSEQ multiplex PCR assay was applied. Sourced from immuneACCESS, this table was stored by TCRdb with only in-frame sequences that have V and J called. A share of the clones is absent; for the studies checked, an unresolved V gene accounts for under half, and the remainder has no known explanation. Recorded for this sample are under 65,000 clones; approximately 86% of them occurred a single time. 1% to 1.5% of the sample rests with the top ten. The sample was peripheral blood. Source of these receptors: a man in his 60s with acute or convalescent COVID-19.

V is TRBV5-1 and J is TRBJ2-3, with 10 positions matching TRBD1. The V gene's germline CDR1 is SGHRS and CDR2 YFSETQ. After removal of 4 bases from V and 4 bases from J, the junction contained 9 bases not matched to a gene. The CDR3 runs to 16 residues. The CDR3 loop is CASSISGTGVSDTQYF. The CDR3 DNA is TGCGCCAGCAGCATAAGTGGGACAGGGGTCTCAGATACGCAGTATTTT.

The genes are TRBV7-2 and TRBJ2-7; perhaps TRBD2 as D (5 bases). The V end was cut by 8 bases, the J end by 1 base, with 12 bases between. Germline V gene sequence: CDR1 SGHTA, CDR2 FQGNSA. This CDR3 region has 13 residues. DNA for the CDR3: TGTGCCAGCGGACCGGGGATATCCTACGAGCAGTACTTC. Protein sequence: CASGPGISYEQYF.

The chain recombines TRBV7-6 with TRBJ2-1, with 10 bases identical to TRBD2. This CDR3 is 17 amino acids long. With V trimmed by 2 bases and J by 10 bases, 14 bases remained unmatched. Looked up from germline, CDR1 is SGHVS and CDR2 is FNYEAQ. CDR3 residues: CASSLRLSGTSAQEQFF. CDR3 DNA: TGTGCCAGCAGCTTACGGCTTAGTGGGACTAGCGCCCAGGAGCAGTTCTTC.

V usage is TRBV7-9 and J usage is TRBJ1-1; D possibly corresponds to TRBD1 (6 bases). CDR3 length equals 15 residues. Germline V gene data show CDR1 as SEHNR and CDR2 as FQNEAQ (reference sequence). Trimming removed 5 bases at V and 0 bases at J, with 13 bases between. The CDR3 here is CASSKDRSMNTEAFF. Here the CDR3 DNA reads TGTGCCAGCAGCAAGGACAGAAGCATGAACACTGAAGCTTTCTTT.

The chain carries TRBV18 and TRBJ2-2; 8 bases match TRBD1. Germline V gives CDR1 KGHSH, CDR2 LQKENI. V dropped 8 bases and J dropped 3; count of bases not matched to a gene: 8. The length of the CDR3 is 15 residues. This chain's CDR3 is CASNPQQGDTGELFF. The CDR3, as DNA: TGTGCCAGCAATCCCCAACAGGGGGACACCGGGGAGCTGTTTTTT.

Written as DNA, the CDR3 is TGTGCCACCAGCCTGTTAGGGGGTGAAAAACTGTTTTTT. Protein sequence: CATSLLGGEKLFF. The chain combines TRBV15 with TRBJ1-4; tentative D call: TRBD1 (6 bases). The CDR3 is 13 amino acids. The germline V gene encodes CDR1 LNHNV and CDR2 YYDKDF (reference sequence). V lost 5 bases, J lost 7 bases, and 11 bases lay in between.

The rearrangement links TRBV29-1 to TRBJ2-5; the D gene is possibly TRBD2 (7 bases). Trimming shortened V by 7 bases and J by 2 bases, and 14 bases separated the two germline ends. Germline V gene lookup returns CDR1 SQVTM and CDR2 ANQGSEA. The CDR3 consists of 13 residues. The CDR3 DNA is TGCAGCGCGCCCGGGGGGCGGCAAGAGACCCAGTACTTC. Encoded protein: CSAPGGRQETQYF.

This clone has just a few counts. V is TRBV6-1 and J is TRBJ2-7, with D tentatively TRBD2 (5 bases). CDR1 and CDR2 (germline): MNHNS, SASEGT. Trimming cost V 3 bases and J 6 bases, with 9 bases left between them. The CDR3 consists of 12 residues. The CDR3 nucleotides read TGTGCCAGCAGTGACGGGGTTACCGAGCAGTACTTC. Its translation is CASSDGVTEQYF.

The chain uses TRBV6-5 and TRBJ2-3; TRBD1 matches 8 bases. The germline V gene has CDR1 MNHEY and CDR2 SVGAGI. The ends lost 0 bases at V and 3 bases at J; junction bases unmatched: 5. This CDR3 region has 16 residues. The CDR3, as DNA: TGTGCCAGCAGTTACTCGATCGGGACAGGAACAGATACGCAGTATTTT. Residues: CASSYSIGTGTDTQYF.

This clone was seen only once. V usage is TRBV7-3 and J usage is TRBJ2-5; D not resolved. Between the trimmed V and J ends, which lost 2 bases and 5 bases, there was a span of 15 bases. In germline, CDR1 is SGHTA, CDR2 FQGTGA. The CDR3 consists of 15 residues. The CDR3 DNA sequence: TGTGCCAGCAGCTTATATAGTGGGCCCGGTGAGACCCAGTACTTC. Translated: CASSLYSGPGETQYF. The whole variable domain, remainder taken from reference TRBV7-3 and TRBJ2-5, is GAGVSQTPSNKVTEKGKYVELRCDPISGHTALYWYRQSLGQGPEFLIYFQGTGAADDSGLPNDRFFAVRPEGSVSTLKIQRTERGDSAVYLCASSLYSGPGETQYFGPGTRLLVL.

The V gene is TRBV7-9, the J gene TRBJ1-2; weak D call: TRBD1 (5 bases). The V gene's germline CDR1 is SEHNR and CDR2 FQNEAQ (reference sequence). CDR3 length: 12 amino acids. V dropped 5 bases and J dropped 6 bases, with 10 bases sitting between them. The CDR3 DNA sequence: TGTGCCAGCAGCGACCGACAGCATGGCTACACCTTC. Protein product: CASSDRQHGYTF.

This sequence joins TRBV7-2 and TRBJ2-7; D possibly corresponds to TRBD2 (6 bases). The CDR3 contains 16 residues. In germline, CDR1 is SGHTA, CDR2 FQGNSA. V shed 3 bases and J shed 6 bases, with 21 bases lying between them. This CDR3 reads CASSFFRPGVGSEQYF. DNA of the CDR3: TGTGCCAGCAGCTTTTTTCGCCCGGGGGTGGGGTCCGAGCAGTACTTC.

This chain joins TRBV5-6 and TRBJ2-7; TRBD2 matches 7 bases. This CDR3 contains 15 residues. Germline values: CDR1 SGHDT, CDR2 YYEEEE. V shed 0 bases, J shed 2 bases, and the junction held 5 bases outside the gene matches. The CDR3 is CASSLGGSATYEQYF. CDR3 nucleotide sequence: TGTGCCAGCAGCTTGGGCGGGAGCGCCACCTACGAGCAGTACTTC. Full variable domain (remainder filled in from reference TRBV5-6 and TRBJ2-7): DAGVTQSPTHLIKTRGQQVTLRCSPKSGHDTVSWYQQALGQGPQFIFQYYEEEERQRGNFPDRFSGHQFPNYSSELNVNALLLGDSALYLCASSLGGSATYEQYFGPGTRLTVT.

Points on this clone: The junction and the germline gene differ at one end; a read error may be behind it. The gene calls are TRBV5-4 and TRBJ2-7, with D unresolved. CDR3 length: 8 residues. Per the germline V gene, CDR1 is SGHNT and CDR2 is YYREEE (reference sequence). CDR3 region: CASSFLDF. CDR3 sequence (DNA): TGTGCCAGCAGCTTCCTCGACTTC.

The rearrangement links TRBV6-5 to TRBJ2-1; 8 positions match TRBD2. Trimming removed 2 bases from V and 1 base from J; junction bases left unmatched: 4. The CDR3 consists of 16 residues. From germline, CDR1 is MNHEY and CDR2 SVGAGI. CDR3 region: CASSYESGSSYNEQFF. As DNA, the CDR3 is TGTGCCAGCAGTTACGAAAGCGGGAGTTCCTACAATGAGCAGTTCTTC.

The chain carries TRBV4-2 and TRBJ2-3, with D tentatively TRBD2 (6 bases). This CDR3 spans 15 amino acids. V was cut by 4 bases and J by 0 bases, with 11 bases left in between. Germline V lookup: CDR1 LGHNA, CDR2 YNFKEQ. The CDR3 DNA sequence: TGTGCCAGCAGCCCTTCCGGGGGAAGCACAGATACGCAGTATTTT. This codes for CASSPSGGSTDTQYF.

The gene calls are TRBV2 and TRBJ1-2, with D unresolved. Per germline, CDR1 SNHLY and CDR2 FYNNEI. CDR3 size: 11 residues. V was clipped by 6 bases and J by 2 bases, with 4 bases between them. The CDR3 bases are TGTGCCAGCAGGGCCAACTATGGCTACACCTTC. Its translation is CASRANYGYTF.

Here the CDR3 reads CSVEGRGTTEAFF. The DNA for the CDR3 is TGCAGCGTTGAAGGGCGGGGGACCACTGAAGCTTTCTTT. The chain uses TRBV29-1 and TRBJ1-1; weak D call: TRBD1 (5 bases). The CDR3 is made up of 13 amino acids. CDR1 is SQVTM, CDR2 ANQGSEA, per germline. Trimming removed 1 base at V and 4 bases at J, with 10 bases between.

V is TRBV7-9 and J is TRBJ2-3, with D unclear. Germline CDR1 SEHNR, CDR2 FQNEAQ (reference sequence). V lost 3 bases and J lost 2, with 9 bases in between. The CDR3 runs to 14 residues. The CDR3 DNA sequence: TGTGCCAGCAGCTTCGAAGCATTCACAGATACGCAGTATTTT. Its translation is CASSFEAFTDTQYF. The full variable domain, in which reference TRBV7-9 and TRBJ2-3 provide the parts outside the CDR3, is DTGVSQNPRHKITKRGQNVTFRCDPISEHNRLYWYRQTLGQGPEFLTYFQNEAQLEKSRLLSDRFSAERPKGSFSTLEIQRTEQGDSAMYLCASSFEAFTDTQYFGPGTRLTVL.

J is TRBJ2-7 and V is TRBV7-2, with a possible D match to TRBD1 (6 bases). The CDR3 spans 14 residues. V gave up 1 base and J gave up 0 bases, with 7 bases separating them. Germline V gives CDR1 SGHTA, CDR2 FQGNSA. The CDR3 loop is CASSLGTVSYEQYF. In DNA form, the CDR3 reads TGTGCCAGCAGCTTAGGGACAGTCTCCTACGAGCAGTACTTC. Full variable domain (rest looked up from reference TRBV7-2 and TRBJ2-7): GAGVSQSPSNKVTEKGKDVELRCDPISGHTALYWYRQSLGQGLEFLIYFQGNSAPDKSGLPSDRFSAERTGGSVSTLTIQRTQQEDSAVYLCASSLGTVSYEQYFGPGTRLTVT.

The gene calls are TRBV5-4 and TRBJ2-5, with D hard to call. The CDR3 has 11 residues. The V and J ends lost 4 bases and 5 bases respectively, with 6 bases between them. Germline loops: CDR1 SGHNT, CDR2 YYREEE (reference sequence). CDR3 sequence (DNA): TGTGCCAGCAGCGCCCAGGAGACCCAGTACTTC. It yields the protein CASSAQETQYF. The whole variable domain, filled in from reference TRBV5-4 and TRBJ2-5, reads ETGVTQSPTHLIKTRGQQVTLRCSSQSGHNTVSWYQQALGQGPQFIFQYYREEENGRGNFPPRFSGLQFPNYSSELNVNALELDDSALYLCASSAQETQYFGPGTRLLVL.

This chain connects TRBV28 to TRBJ1-1; 9 nucleotides align to TRBD1. This CDR3 has 14 amino acids. Germline-derived CDR1 and CDR2 are MDHEN and SYDVKM. V was pared by 6 bases and J by 5 bases, with 7 bases of the junction left unmatched. The CDR3 region has the DNA TGTGCCAGCAGGGGGGACAGGGACGGGACTGAAGCTTTCTTT. Protein product: CASRGDRDGTEAFF.

The genes are TRBV19 and TRBJ2-7, with D possibly matching TRBD1 (6 bases). Germline V gene sequence: CDR1 LNHDA, CDR2 SQIVND (reference sequence). V lost 5 bases and J lost 6, with 11 bases in between. The CDR3 is 12 residues long. The CDR3 here is CASSEQGREQYF. CDR3 in DNA: TGTGCCAGTAGTGAACAGGGACGCGAGCAGTACTTC.

V usage is TRBV10-2 and J usage is TRBJ1-2, with D hard to call. V lost 8 bases and J 5 bases, leaving 21 bases between the germline ends. The CDR3 consists of 15 residues. The germline CDR1 and CDR2 sequences are WSHSY and SAAADI. CDR3 sequence reads: CASGPQARGRYGYTF. The CDR3 DNA reads TGCGCCAGCGGACCCCAAGCTCGCGGGAGGTATGGCTACACCTTC.

The chain combines TRBV5-4 with TRBJ2-1; TRBD2 might be the D (5 bases). Germline CDR1 reads SGHNT; CDR2 reads YYREEE (reference sequence). V dropped 0 bases and J dropped 12 bases, with 7 bases sitting between them. This CDR3 region has 11 residues. CDR3 DNA sequence: TGTGCCAGCAGCTTGGGTAGCGCGCAGTTCTTC. Protein: CASSLGSAQFF.

The chain combines TRBV2 with TRBJ2-7; tentative D call: TRBD1 (6 bases). CDR1 and CDR2 (germline): SNHLY, FYNNEI. Trimming shortened V by 7 bases and J by 5 bases, and 18 bases separated the two germline ends. There are 14 residues in the CDR3. CDR3 sequence (DNA): TGTGCCAGCACTCAACACACCGGGACACACGAGCAGTACTTC. This codes for CASTQHTGTHEQYF.

This chain connects TRBV4-2 to TRBJ2-5; 10 nucleotides agree with TRBD2. CDR1 is LGHNA, CDR2 YNFKEQ, per germline. After removal of 0 bases from V and 5 bases from J, the junction contained 6 bases not matched to a gene. The CDR3 contains 16 residues. Here the CDR3 DNA reads TGTGCCAGCAGCCAAGATGTACTAGCGGGGTGGGAGACCCAGTACTTC. Translation gives CASSQDVLAGWETQYF.

This clone has a handful of counts. The chain employs TRBV11-2 and TRBJ1-2; 7 positions match TRBD1. With V trimmed by 0 bases and J by 13 bases, 8 bases remained unmatched. This CDR3 region has 13 residues. Germline V gene sequence: CDR1 SGHAT, CDR2 FQNNGV. Here the CDR3 reads CASSLDKNRGITF. For the CDR3, the DNA is TGTGCCAGCAGCTTAGATAAGAACAGGGGTATCACCTTC.

The gene calls are TRBV6-4 and TRBJ2-3; TRBD2 matches 10 bases. J gave up 4 bases and V 3 bases, and 4 bases lay outside the gene matches. Germline V gene sequence: CDR1 MRHNA, CDR2 SNTAGT. The CDR3 sequence is 15 residues long. CDR3 in DNA: TGTGCCAGCAGTGAAGCTAGCGGGAGATCAGATACGCAGTATTTT. This translates into CASSEASGRSDTQYF.